This T cell receptor beta chain was found in a study of CD8 T cells in Susac syndrome (dated by TCRdb to the late 2010s). The study in broad terms: Among the sequenced Susac syndrome patients, five or six had clinically active disease and about eight were in clinical remission. At blood withdrawal, Susac syndrome patients were either therapy-naive, taking corticosteroids (in some cases with IVIg as well), or taking IVIg alone. Whether CD8+ T cell activation and differentiation in Susac syndrome was antigen driven was tested using repertoire sequencing. The study compared CD8+ T cell repertoire clonality among 12 healthy donors, about 14 Susac syndrome patients and about 16 multiple sclerosis patients.

Peripheral blood CD8+ and CD4+ T cells from healthy donors, Susac syndrome patients and multiple sclerosis patients were profiled using high-throughput TCR beta sequencing. Recently defined diagnostic criteria for definite or probable disease were met by the Susac syndrome patients. CD8+ TEMRA cells were enriched by FACS, while bulk CD8+ and CD4+ T cells were purified by magnetic negative isolation. Blood was collected in EDTA tubes and processed within 24 hours, with PBMCs isolated through density gradient centrifugation. PBMCs destined for TCR sequencing were cryopreserved in liquid nitrogen and later thawed in a 37 °C water bath. The sorted or isolated CD4+, CD8+ and CD8+ TEMRA cells had a purity of 90% or higher. Regarding this clonotype: The specificity of this receptor is unknown. No clone much larger than this one lies a single base away; base qualities are absent.

On the study overall, not on this receptor specifically: Susac syndrome CD8+ repertoires showed clonal expansion, highest in CD8+ TEMRA cells and greater in clinically active than remitting patients. The TCR sequencing and HLA analysis was acknowledged to have included a relatively small number of individuals. Approximately 15 Susac-specific public clones were identified in the total CD8+ repertoire, and roughly five Susac-specific public clones were identified in the CD8+ TEMRA repertoire.

RNA was extracted using the RNeasy kit, and roughly 0.5 to 1 microgram was reverse transcribed with random hexamers. TCR beta CDR3 regions were amplified with the immunoSEQ multiplex PCR assay covering 54 Vbeta and 13 Jbeta segments. Bias from PCR amplification was corrected by using a synthetic template baseline for primer optimization and for computational correction. In the source study's methods: Reads were annotated to V, D and J genes per IMGT and analyzed with immunoSEQ Analyzer, keeping only productive sequences. Clonality was computed as one minus Shannon entropy normalized by log2 of the number of productive unique sequences. Public and private clones were assessed among the 100 most prevalent clones of each patient and control. Susac-specific clones were defined as absent from healthy and MS cohorts, approximately 1,000 published viral clones and other ImmuneACCESS disease sequences. TCRdb itself trimmed the public reads at Q25 with fastp, ran MiXCR and retained productive beta chains. Each entry merges the rows of one CDR3 protein and shows their most common DNA and genes. These V and J calls originate from TCRdb's pipeline instead of the authors' own analysis. The sample data list under 95,000 distinct CDR3 sequences, and approximately 95% of these were observed just once. The ten largest clones take up 0.46% of the sample.

Sequencing was performed on CD8+ T cells from PBMCs. The source is a human donor with Susac syndrome.

The encoded CDR3 is CASSQAWTGGAYEQYF. In nucleotides, the sequence is TGCGCCAGCAGCCAAGCCTGGACGGGAGGAGCCTACGAGCAGTACTTC. This receptor chain uses TRBV4-3 and TRBJ2-7; TRBD2 matches 7 bases in the middle. Looking up the germline V gene yields CDR1 LGHNA and CDR2 YSLEER. From the cysteine up to the phenylalanine, the CDR3 has a length of 16 residues. Here the CDR3 DNA is all that survives: 48 bases in frame from base 1. V has 1 base trimmed and J has 2 bases trimmed; junction bases matching no gene number 8.